The T cell receptor beta chain under discussion was sequenced for a study of shared clonotypes between healthy human individuals (dated by TCRdb to 2020 to 2021). With respect to the entire study: A few men and two women, aged 18 to 49 years, made up the cohort. Leukapheresis yielded between about 0.9 and 9.5 billion PBMCs per donor. To increase sequencing depth and limit assay-specific biases, TCR repertoire library preparation and sequencing were carried out by different laboratories using diverse techniques. The study deeply sequenced blood TCR repertoires of five healthy adults to estimate repertoire size and the extent of clonotype sharing between individuals. General study outcomes and caveats: Sampling was restricted to blood, and TCR repertoires in tissue are likely to differ from TCR repertoires in blood. The small number of donors limited the genetic and exposure-history diversity represented. Pairwise subsampling indicated that sequencing depth was expected to affect the degree of clonotype sharing among donors.

Using the deep immunoSEQ assay, multiplex PCR amplified TCR CDR3 regions from genomic DNA. Genomic DNA extracted from each cell subset was distributed evenly over all wells of several immunoSEQ 96-well plates, and each plate served as one replicate. Each replicate PCR for unsorted PBMC received about 300 ng genomic DNA, equal to 25,000 to 35,000 T cell genomes. Ten immunoSEQ deep assay plates were used to sequence unsorted PBMC genomic DNA. The purified libraries were quantified using a Qubit 3.0 fluorometer, sized with a Bioanalyzer 2100, and then quantified again using the KAPA Library Quantification kit. Every immunoSEQ 96-well plate was sequenced on a separate single-read 150-cycle Illumina NextSeq 550 flow cell. The source study handled its data this way. Because the immunoSEQ output included only junctional sequences and no quality scores, the filtering could not be the same as the filtering used for full-length reads. To assign V/J genes and CDR3, sequences were annotated using PyIR, a Python wrapper for IgBLAST v1.9, with IMGT germline references. Reads were removed for weak V/J assignments (E-value above 1e-6), missing CDR3, stop codons, out-of-frame junctions, or ambiguous translated residues. V3J clonotypes were defined by identical inferred V gene, J gene, and CDR3 amino acid sequence. Percentage overlap between repertoires was computed as shared unique clonotypes divided by the size of the smaller repertoire. RTK rarefaction, the Chao1 estimator, and Recon v2.1 estimates of unobserved clonotypes were used to assess repertoire richness. TCRdb took over this immuneACCESS table, retaining in-frame rearrangements with V and J assigned. Such tables are incomplete; in checked studies, under half of the missing clones stem from an unresolved V gene, and the remainder is unexplained. V, J and clone size are taken as reported in that table, and D and trimming were inferred from the DNA itself. The sample contains about 490,000 clones, 65% to 85% of them found a single time. Of the sample, about an eighth is held by the ten largest clones.

The germline V gene yields SGHVS for CDR1 and FQNEAQ for CDR2. From the cysteine through the phenylalanine, the CDR3 covers 16 amino acids. The only DNA kept is the CDR3, 48 bases in frame from the first base. V is clipped by 6 bases and J by 3 bases, and the sequence between their germline boundaries is 20 bases long. The donors were healthy, HIV-negative adults with no recently reported acute infections or vaccinations. All donors were Caucasian adults living in Nashville, Tennessee, USA. For unsorted samples, tens of millions of PBMCs were counted, and genomic DNA was extracted using the QIAamp DNA Blood Mini kit. Blood was collected by leukapheresis, and PBMCs were isolated by Ficoll-Histopaque density gradient centrifugation and then cryopreserved in liquid nitrogen vapor phase. Concerning this clone: Its antigen remains undetermined. Base qualities are not provided; no much larger clone lies one nucleotide away.

The receptor's source is a woman aged 40 to 55 in good health. Some clones in this sample may be carry-over from other donors' samples. The V gene is TRBV7-8 and the J gene is TRBJ1-2; the D gene is not confidently resolved. The sequenced material came from PBMCs. The CDR3 region reads CASRKNAGSQHYGYTF. DNA sequence: TGTGCCAGCAGGAAGAACGCGGGATCTCAACACTATGGCTACACCTTC.